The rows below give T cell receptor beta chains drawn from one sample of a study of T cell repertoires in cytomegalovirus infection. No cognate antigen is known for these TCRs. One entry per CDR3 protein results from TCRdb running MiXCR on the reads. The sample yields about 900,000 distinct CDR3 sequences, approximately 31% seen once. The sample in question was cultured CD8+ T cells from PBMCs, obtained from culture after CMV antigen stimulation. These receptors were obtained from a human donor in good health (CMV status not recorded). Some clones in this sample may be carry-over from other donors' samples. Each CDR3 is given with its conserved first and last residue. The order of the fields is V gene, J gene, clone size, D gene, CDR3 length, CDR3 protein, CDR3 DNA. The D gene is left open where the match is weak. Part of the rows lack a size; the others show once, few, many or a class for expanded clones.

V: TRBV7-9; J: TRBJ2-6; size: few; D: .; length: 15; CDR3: CASSLDQSGANVLTF; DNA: TGTGCCAGCAGCTTAGACCAGTCTGGGGCCAACGTCCTGACTTTC
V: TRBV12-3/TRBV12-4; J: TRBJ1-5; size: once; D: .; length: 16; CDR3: CASSPLFGGGAQPQHF; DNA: TGTGCCAGCAGTCCCCTGTTCGGGGGGGGGGCCCAGCCCCAGCATTTT
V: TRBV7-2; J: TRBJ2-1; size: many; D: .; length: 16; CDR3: CASSLVVGTSYNEQFF; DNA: TGTGCCAGCAGCTTAGTTGTCGGGACTTCATACAATGAGCAGTTCTTC
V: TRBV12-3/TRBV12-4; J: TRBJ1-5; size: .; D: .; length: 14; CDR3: CASSKTALLGPQHF; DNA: TGTGCCAGCAGTAAGACAGCCCTATTGGGGCCCCAGCATTTT
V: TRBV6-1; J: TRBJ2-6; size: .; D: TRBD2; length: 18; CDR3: CASSYEVAGYGGANVLTF; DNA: TGTGCCAGCAGTTATGAGGTAGCGGGGTATGGTGGGGCCAACGTCCTGACTTTC
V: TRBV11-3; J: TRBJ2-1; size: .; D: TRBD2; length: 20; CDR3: CASSSPGTSGLGALRDEQFF; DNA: TGTGCCAGCAGCTCGCCGGGGACTAGCGGGTTAGGCGCTCTGCGGGATGAGCAGTTCTTC
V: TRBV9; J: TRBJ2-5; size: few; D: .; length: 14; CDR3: CASSVARARETQYF; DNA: TGTGCCAGCAGCGTAGCAAGAGCGCGAGAGACCCAGTACTTC
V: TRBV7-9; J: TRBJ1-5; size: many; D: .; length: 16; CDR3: CASSFTGDDSNQPQHF; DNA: TGTGCCAGCAGCTTCACGGGAGACGACAGCAATCAGCCCCAGCATTTT
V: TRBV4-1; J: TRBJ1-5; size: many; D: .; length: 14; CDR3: CASSQGGEGQPQHF; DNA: TGCGCCAGCAGCCAAGGGGGGGAGGGTCAGCCCCAGCATTTT
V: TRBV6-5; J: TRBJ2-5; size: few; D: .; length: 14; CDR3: CASSSQANQETQYF; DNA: TGTGCCAGCAGTTCCCAGGCGAACCAAGAGACCCAGTACTTC
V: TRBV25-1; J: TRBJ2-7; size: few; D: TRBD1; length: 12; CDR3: CASATGADEQYF; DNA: TGTGCCAGCGCTACAGGGGCAGACGAGCAGTACTTC
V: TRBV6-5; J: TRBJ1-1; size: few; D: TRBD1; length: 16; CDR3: CASSYSIGTGDTEAFF; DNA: TGTGCCAGCAGTTACTCGATAGGGACAGGGGACACTGAAGCTTTCTTT
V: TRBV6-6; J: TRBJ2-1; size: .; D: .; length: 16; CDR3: CASSYSDRGFYNEQFF; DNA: TGTGCCAGCAGTTACTCAGACCGGGGTTTCTACAATGAGCAGTTCTTC
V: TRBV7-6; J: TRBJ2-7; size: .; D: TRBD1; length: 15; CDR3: CASSVSGGLPYEQYF; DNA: TGTGCCAGCAGCGTGTCAGGGGGCCTACCCTACGAGCAGTACTTC
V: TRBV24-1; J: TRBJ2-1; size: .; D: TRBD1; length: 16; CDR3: CATSDLQGASYNEQFF; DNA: TGTGCCACCAGTGATTTACAGGGGGCCTCCTACAATGAGCAGTTCTTC
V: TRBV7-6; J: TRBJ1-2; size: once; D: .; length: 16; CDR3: CACSSPDSAANYGYTF; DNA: TGTGCCTGCAGCTCACCCGACAGCGCCGCTAACTATGGCTACACCTTC
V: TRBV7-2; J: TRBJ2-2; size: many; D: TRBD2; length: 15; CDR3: CASSSPGLAVGELFF; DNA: TGTGCCAGCAGTTCCCCGGGACTAGCGGTCGGGGAGCTGTTTTTT
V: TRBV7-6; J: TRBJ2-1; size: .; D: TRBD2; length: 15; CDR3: CASSPLGTTYNEQFF; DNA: TGTGCTAGCAGCCCTCTAGGGACTACGTACAATGAGCAGTTCTTC
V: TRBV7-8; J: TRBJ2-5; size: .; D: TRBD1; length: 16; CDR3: CASSLAGTGGKETQYF; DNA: TGTGCCAGCAGCTTAGCAGGGACAGGAGGGAAAGAGACCCAGTACTTC
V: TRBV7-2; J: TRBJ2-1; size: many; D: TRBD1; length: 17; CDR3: CASSFPTGTGTVNEQFF; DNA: TGTGCCAGCAGCTTCCCAACCGGGACAGGGACGGTCAATGAGCAGTTCTTC
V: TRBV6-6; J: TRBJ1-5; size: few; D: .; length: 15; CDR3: CASSYSVWGNQPQHF; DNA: TGTGCCAGCAGTTACTCGGTCTGGGGCAATCAGCCCCAGCATTTT
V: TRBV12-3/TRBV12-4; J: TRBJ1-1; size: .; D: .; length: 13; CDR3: CASSSLWGTEAFF; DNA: TGTGCCAGCAGTTCTTTATGGGGTACTGAAGCTTTCTTT
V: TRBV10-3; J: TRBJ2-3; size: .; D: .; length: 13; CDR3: CAISGSRTDTQYF; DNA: TGTGCCATCAGTGGGAGCCGCACAGATACGCAGTATTTT
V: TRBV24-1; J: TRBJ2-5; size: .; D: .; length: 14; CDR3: CATSDDDSQETQYF; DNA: TGTGCCACCAGTGATGATGACAGCCAAGAGACCCAGTACTTC
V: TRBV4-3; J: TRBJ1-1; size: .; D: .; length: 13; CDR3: CASSQDGGDEAFF; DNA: TGCGCCAGCAGCCAAGATGGGGGGGATGAAGCTTTCTTT
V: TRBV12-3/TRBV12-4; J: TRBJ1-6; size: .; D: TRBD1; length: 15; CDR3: CASSSGTGINSPLHF; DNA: TGTGCCAGCAGTTCCGGGACAGGTATCAATTCACCCCTCCACTTT
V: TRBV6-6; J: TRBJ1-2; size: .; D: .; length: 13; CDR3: CASILDVGDGYTF; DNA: TGTGCCAGCATCTTGGATGTGGGGGATGGCTACACCTTC
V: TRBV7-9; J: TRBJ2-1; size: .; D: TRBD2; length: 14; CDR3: CASSQLAGGGEQFF; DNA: TGTGCCAGCAGCCAACTAGCGGGGGGTGGTGAGCAGTTCTTC
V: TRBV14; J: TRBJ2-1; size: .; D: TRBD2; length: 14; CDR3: CASSPSGGSNEQFF; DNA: TGTGCCAGCAGCCCATCCGGGGGGAGCAATGAGCAGTTCTTC
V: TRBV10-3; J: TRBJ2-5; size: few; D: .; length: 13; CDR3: CATFQGNEETQYF; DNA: TGTGCCACTTTCCAGGGTAATGAGGAGACCCAGTACTTC
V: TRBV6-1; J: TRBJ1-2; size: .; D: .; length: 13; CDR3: CASSRGATYGYTF; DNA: TGTGCCAGCAGTAGGGGCGCGACATATGGCTACACCTTC
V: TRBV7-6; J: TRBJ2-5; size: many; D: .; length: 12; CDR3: CASSLGEETQYF; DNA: TGTGCCAGCAGCTTAGGGGAAGAGACCCAGTACTTC
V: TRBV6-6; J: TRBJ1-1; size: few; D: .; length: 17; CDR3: CASSYSEWVTSDTEAFF; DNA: TGTGCCAGCAGTTACTCAGAATGGGTTACCTCCGACACTGAAGCTTTCTTT
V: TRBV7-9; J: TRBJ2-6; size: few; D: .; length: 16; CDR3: CASGSGPKAGANVLTF; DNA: TGTGCCAGCGGTTCCGGGCCAAAAGCTGGGGCCAACGTCCTGACTTTC
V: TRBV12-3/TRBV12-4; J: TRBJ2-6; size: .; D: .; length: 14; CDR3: CASTPASGANVLTF; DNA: TGTGCCAGCACTCCCGCATCTGGGGCCAACGTCCTGACTTTC
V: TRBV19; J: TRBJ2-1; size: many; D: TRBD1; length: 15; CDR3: CASSTGGSSYNEQFF; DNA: TGTGCCAGTAGCACAGGGGGTAGCTCCTACAATGAGCAGTTCTTC
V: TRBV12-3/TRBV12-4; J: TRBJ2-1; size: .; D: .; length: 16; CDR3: CASSYPAGLAYNEQFF; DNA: TGTGCCAGCAGTTATCCGGCGGGTCTTGCCTACAATGAGCAGTTCTTC
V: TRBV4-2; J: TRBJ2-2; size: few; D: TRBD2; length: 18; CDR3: CASSQDLAGLLNTGELFF; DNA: TGTGCCAGCAGCCAAGATCTAGCGGGGCTACTGAACACCGGGGAGCTGTTTTTT
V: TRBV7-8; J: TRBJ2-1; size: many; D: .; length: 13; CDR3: CASSLASRGEQFF; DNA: TGTGCCAGCAGCTTAGCGTCGCGTGGTGAGCAGTTCTTC
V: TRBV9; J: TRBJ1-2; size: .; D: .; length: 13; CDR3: CASSVRAGDGYTF; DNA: TGTGCCAGCAGCGTAAGGGCAGGAGATGGCTACACCTTC
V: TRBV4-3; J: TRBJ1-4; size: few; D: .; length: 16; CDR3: CASSRAVRDGNEKLFF; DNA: TGCGCCAGCAGCCGAGCAGTCAGGGATGGTAATGAAAAACTGTTTTTT
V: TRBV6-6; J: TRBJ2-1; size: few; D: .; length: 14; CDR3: CASSYPQTYNEQFF; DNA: TGTGCCAGCAGTTACCCCCAGACCTACAATGAGCAGTTCTTC
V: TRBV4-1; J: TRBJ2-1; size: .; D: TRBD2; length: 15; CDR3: CASSQEPSGGNEQFF; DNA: TGCGCCAGCAGCCAAGAACCTAGCGGGGGCAATGAGCAGTTCTTC
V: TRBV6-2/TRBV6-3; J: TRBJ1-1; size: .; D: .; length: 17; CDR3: CASSYSRGQTWDTEAFF; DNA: TGTGCCAGCAGTTACTCAAGAGGACAAACCTGGGACACTGAAGCTTTCTTT
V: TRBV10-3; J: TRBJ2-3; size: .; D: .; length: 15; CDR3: CAIRLRTQRADTQYF; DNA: TGTGCCATCAGGCTGCGGACCCAAAGGGCAGATACGCAGTATTTT
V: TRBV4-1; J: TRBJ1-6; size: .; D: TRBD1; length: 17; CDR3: CASSARDRGLSNSPLHF; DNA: TGCGCCAGCAGCGCCCGGGACAGGGGGTTGAGTAATTCACCCCTCCACTTT
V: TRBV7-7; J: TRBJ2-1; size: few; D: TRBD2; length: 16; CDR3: CASSLSSSGGASEQFF; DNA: TGTGCTAGCAGCTTAAGCTCTAGCGGGGGGGCGTCTGAGCAGTTCTTC
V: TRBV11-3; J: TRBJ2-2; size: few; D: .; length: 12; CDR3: CASSRDAGELFF; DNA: TGTGCCAGCAGCAGAGATGCCGGGGAGCTGTTTTTT
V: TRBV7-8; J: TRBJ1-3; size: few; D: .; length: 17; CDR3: CASSLAIRAGQFDTIYF; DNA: TGTGCCAGCAGCTTAGCGATCCGGGCCGGGCAGTTCGACACCATATATTTT
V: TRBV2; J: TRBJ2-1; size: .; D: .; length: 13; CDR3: CAYNSGAYNEQFF; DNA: TGTGCCTACAACTCAGGGGCCTACAATGAGCAGTTCTTC
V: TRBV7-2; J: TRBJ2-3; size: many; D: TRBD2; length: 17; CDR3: CASSLEWAGDDTDTQYF; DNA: TGTGCCAGCAGCTTAGAATGGGCGGGGGACGACACAGATACGCAGTATTTT
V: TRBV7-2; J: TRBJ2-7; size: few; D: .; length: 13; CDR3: CASSSALHGEQYF; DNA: TGTGCCAGCAGCTCCGCCCTACACGGAGAGCAGTACTTC
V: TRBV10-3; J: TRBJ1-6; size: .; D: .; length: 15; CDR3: CAISESGRARGPLHF; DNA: TGTGCCATCAGTGAGTCAGGCAGGGCTCGGGGACCCCTCCACTTT